This T cell receptor beta chain was captured by sequencing in a study of T-cell memory formation after mild COVID-19 (dated by TCRdb to the early 2020s). Describing the broader study: Most TCR sequence clusters were specific to one of the two donors. In a couple of donors, T-cell clones that expanded and contracted after mild COVID-19 were followed by sequencing TCRalpha and TCRbeta repertoires longitudinally. Two young, previously healthy adult volunteers made up the cohort, one male and one female.

Ficoll-Paque density gradient centrifugation was the method used to isolate PBMCs. The CDR3 starts with the cysteine, ends with the phenylalanine, and has 15 residues. Here the CDR3 DNA is all that survives: 45 bases in frame from base 1. V and J are truncated by 5 bases and 1 base respectively, leaving an intervening sequence of 14 bases. The germline V gene (reference sequence) provides CDR1 SEHNR and CDR2 FQNEAQ. Findings and caveats that apply to the study as a whole: The second-wave clones that peaked on day 37 were not confirmed to be SARS-CoV-2 specific. Some responding clones were found in pre-infection memory, which suggests that pre-existing cross-reactive memory T cells took part in the SARS-CoV-2 response. Balanced CD4/CD8 phenotypes were observed for clones contracting from day 15 to 85, whereas a bias towards CD4+ was observed for a second wave of clones expanding from day 15 to 37. Contracting CD4+ clones turned up mainly in the CM and EM memory subsets, whereas EMRA was where CD8+ clones were enriched. Only a couple of mild cases were covered in the study, and larger cohorts including severe cases with pre-infection samples were considered necessary.

TCRdb lists the instrument as Illumina NovaSeq 6000. cDNA libraries for TCRalpha and TCRbeta were prepared by 5'RACE using constant-segment primers, with sample barcodes and unique molecular identifiers added. Trizol reagent was used to extract RNA from every sample. Libraries were amplified in two PCR steps, with a second sample barcode and Illumina TruSeq adapters added in the second step. The libraries were sequenced on an Illumina NovaSeq using 2 x 150 bp paired-end reads. In the authors' own workflow: Reads were demultiplexed and collapsed into UMI-guided consensus sequences with migec v1.2.7. Using mixcr v2.1.11, UMI consensuses were aligned to TRA and TRB V and J templates and then assembled into clonotypes. Clonotypes were classified as expanded or contracted when called significant by both edgeR and NoisET, with noise models trained on biological replicates. edgeR calls used a false discovery rate-adjusted p below 0.01 and a log2 fold-change threshold of 1. As an exploratory analysis of dynamics, max-normalized trajectories of the 1000 most abundant clonotypes were examined with PCA combined with hierarchical clustering. Separately sequenced CD4+ and CD8+ repertoires were used to assign the CD4 or CD8 phenotype of responding clones. TCRdb reprocessed the public reads (quality trimming at Q25 with fastp, clone calling with MiXCR) and kept in-frame beta chains. Merged by CDR3 protein, the rows form single entries marked with the most common genes and DNA. TCRdb, not the original authors, processed these V and J calls. The sample contains 550,000 to 700,000 distinct CDR3 sequences, 18% of them found a single time. The ten largest clones represent about 11% of the sample.

Of note for this clonotype: Its binding antigen is unknown. The input lacks base qualities; no much larger clone sits a single base away.

Sequencing was done on a sample of PBMCs or a T cell subset sorted from them (not recorded which). The rearranged segments are TRBV7-9 and TRBJ1-1; a tentative D match to TRBD1 spans 6 bases. The receptor was isolated from an adult woman who had mild COVID-19 (a few samples of this study predate the infection). The sample titles of this study are shuffled in the database, so cell type and time point are left out; the donor was told from shared clones. CDR3 region: CASSNPGTQNTEAFF. The nucleotide sequence is given as TGTGCCAGCAGCAACCCCGGGACACAGAACACTGAAGCTTTCTTT.